Listed here are 23 T cell receptor beta chains from one sample, sequenced in a study of blood T cell repertoires in COVID-19. Sequenced by immunoSEQ multiplex PCR; TCRdb stores in-frame clones only, minus some. The sample carries 21,000 or so clones, about 83% recorded once. Sequenced: peripheral blood. These receptors were obtained from a human donor in a cohort sampled during active COVID-19.

V and J are TRBV6-2 or TRBV6-3 and TRBJ2-4; TRBD1 matches at 7 bases. CDR1 MNHEY and CDR2 SVGEGT come from the germline V gene. The length of the CDR3 is 16 residues. V shed 2 bases, J shed 3 bases, and the junction held 7 bases outside the gene matches. This CDR3 is CASSYPSQGFKNIQYF. Here the CDR3 DNA reads TGTGCCAGCAGTTACCCATCACAGGGGTTCAAAAACATTCAGTACTTC.

The chain uses TRBV11-2 and TRBJ2-6; D may be TRBD1 (6 bases). V shed 8 bases and J shed 0 bases, with 8 bases lying between them. CDR1 is SGHAT and CDR2 is FQNNGV in the germline V gene. The CDR3 sequence is 14 residues long. The CDR3 nucleotides are TGTGCCAGCGGGGGCAGCTCTGGGGCCAACGTCCTGACTTTC. This encodes CASGGSSGANVLTF. Based on the CDR3 plus reference TRBV11-2 and TRBJ2-6, the full variable domain is EAGVAQSPRYKIIEKRQSVAFWCNPISGHATLYWYQQILGQGPKLLIQFQNNGVVDDSQLPKDRFSAERLKGVDSTLKIQPAKLEDSAVYLCASGGSSGANVLTFGAGSRLTVL.

This chain links TRBV11-3 with TRBJ2-5; D possibly corresponds to TRBD2 (6 bases). There are 17 residues in the CDR3. Trimming shortened V by 6 bases and J by 1 base, and 21 bases separated the two germline ends. Germline V gene lookup returns CDR1 SGHNT and CDR2 YENEEA. CDR3 amino acids: CASRSRQGRRTQETQYF. In DNA, the CDR3 is TGTGCCAGCAGGAGTCGACAAGGGAGGAGGACCCAAGAGACCCAGTACTTC.

In regard to this clone: The same CDR3 can be traced to other DNA sequences in this sample. The rearrangement links TRBV7-9 to TRBJ2-1; TRBD2 aligns across 7 bases. This CDR3 comprises 16 residues. Germline-derived CDR1 and CDR2 are SEHNR and FQNEAQ (reference sequence). Losses at the gene ends were 1 base for V and 10 bases for J; bases not matched to a gene: 13. CDR3 DNA sequence: TGTGCCAGCAGCTTAGTGGGAGAGGGACTAACTGACGAGCAGTTCTTC. Protein product: CASSLVGEGLTDEQFF.

V usage is TRBV5-6 and J usage is TRBJ1-4; TRBD1 agrees at 7 bases. This CDR3 is 14 amino acids long. Trimming removed 7 bases from V and 6 bases from J; junction bases left unmatched: 9. Germline CDR1 is SGHDT and CDR2 is YYEEEE. The CDR3 is CASDDDRVDEKLFF. The CDR3 bases are TGTGCCAGCGACGACGACAGGGTTGATGAAAAACTGTTTTTT.

V and J are TRBV6-6 and TRBJ2-7, with 7 bases lining up with TRBD1. In germline, CDR1 is MNHNY, CDR2 SVGAGI (reference sequence). The junction had 6 bases not matched to a gene; V was cut back by 5 bases and J by 5 bases. The CDR3 spans 13 residues. As DNA, the CDR3 is TGTGCCAGCAGTCTCGACAGGGTCAACGAGCAGTACTTC. This gives the protein CASSLDRVNEQYF.

The chain joins TRBV4-2 to TRBJ2-7, with 11 bases lining up with TRBD2. Germline CDR1 and CDR2: LGHNA and YNFKEQ. This CDR3 has 15 amino acids. J was trimmed by 6 bases and V by 3 bases; bases with no gene match: 7. The CDR3 spells CASSHLNSGGGEQYF. Here the CDR3 DNA reads TGTGCCAGCAGCCACCTTAATAGCGGGGGGGGCGAGCAGTACTTC.

This clone came up a few times. The rearrangement links TRBV27 to TRBJ1-1, with D maybe TRBD1 (6 bases). The CDR3 spans 15 residues. Germline CDR1 MNHEY, CDR2 SMNVEV (reference sequence). V was clipped by 4 bases and J by 5 bases, with 17 bases between them. The CDR3 loop reads CASSSGGWGQTEAFF. The CDR3 DNA sequence: TGTGCCAGCAGTTCGGGGGGGTGGGGGCAGACTGAAGCTTTCTTT.

The J gene is TRBJ2-5, the V gene TRBV2; perhaps TRBD1 as D (5 bases). Germline V gene sequence: CDR1 SNHLY, CDR2 FYNNEI. CDR3 length: 15 amino acids. Trimming pared 10 bases from V and 1 base from J, leaving 19 bases between. In DNA, the CDR3 is TGTGCCACTGAAGGTTCGACAGCGCTCCAAGAGACCCAGTACTTC. Translating it yields CATEGSTALQETQYF.

In this sample, this clone turned up a few times. This sequence joins TRBV6-2 or TRBV6-3 and TRBJ2-3; the D is unclear. The ends were cut back, 5 bases at V and 5 bases at J, with 8 bases in the middle. CDR3 size: 12 residues. Germline V CDR1 and CDR2: MNHEY, SVGEGT. CDR3 amino acids: CASSTSLDTQYF. CDR3 DNA sequence: TGTGCCAGCAGTACTTCCTTAGATACGCAGTATTTT.

This clone has a handful of counts. The chain uses TRBV18 and TRBJ1-2, with D possibly TRBD1 on 5 matching bases. The CDR3 is made up of 14 amino acids. Trimming pared 3 bases from V and 4 bases from J, leaving 12 bases between. CDR1 is KGHSH and CDR2 is LQKENI in the germline V gene. CDR3 in amino acids: CASSPPTESYGYTF. The CDR3 nucleotides read TGTGCCAGCTCACCCCCGACAGAGAGCTATGGCTACACCTTC. The whole variable domain, remainder taken from reference TRBV18 and TRBJ1-2, is NAGVMQNPRHLVRRRGQEARLRCSPMKGHSHVYWYRQLPEEGLKFMVYLQKENIIDESGMPKERFSAEFPKEGPSILRIQQVVRGDSAAYFCASSPPTESYGYTFGSGTRLTVV.

This rearrangement joins TRBV5-1 to TRBJ1-2; the D gene is possibly TRBD1 (5 bases). The germline V gene has CDR1 SGHRS and CDR2 YFSETQ. The CDR3 has 17 residues. V lost 4 bases and J 1 base, leaving 20 bases between the germline ends. The CDR3 DNA reads as TGCGCCAGCAGCCAGACCGCAGGGTTTCTGGATAACTATGGCTACACCTTC. Residues: CASSQTAGFLDNYGYTF.

This clone was seen once. This chain joins TRBV28 and TRBJ1-4; maybe TRBD1 (6 bases). CDR3 length: 14 amino acids. Trimming took 6 bases from V and 2 from J, leaving 10 bases between them. Germline CDR1 and CDR2: MDHEN and SYDVKM. The CDR3: CASRGAGTNEKLFF. The CDR3 region has the DNA TGTGCCAGCAGGGGGGCCGGCACTAATGAAAAACTGTTTTTT.

The genes are TRBV25-1 and TRBJ1-2, with 8 bases fitting TRBD1. Germline trimming cut 3 bases from V and 5 bases from J; bases unmatched to any gene: 5. The germline V gene has CDR1 MGHDK and CDR2 SYGVNS. The CDR3 sequence is 14 residues long. The CDR3 region has the DNA TGTGCCAGCAGTGATCCAGGGGGCCGATATGGCTACACCTTC. Translated, it gives CASSDPGGRYGYTF.

V and J are TRBV2 and TRBJ2-4; D perhaps matches TRBD1 (5 bases). CDR3 size: 18 residues. V lost 8 bases and J 0 bases, leaving 23 bases between the germline ends. Germline V lookup: CDR1 SNHLY, CDR2 FYNNEI. CDR3 nucleotides: TGTGCCAGCCAATACCGATTAACGACAGAGCTAGCCAAAAACATTCAGTACTTC. Protein: CASQYRLTTELAKNIQYF.

The rearrangement joins TRBV5-1 to TRBJ2-2; no reliable D call. CDR1 and CDR2 from the germline V gene are SGHRS and YFSETQ. The length of the CDR3 is 14 residues. Trimming took 7 bases from V and 2 from J, leaving 12 bases between them. The CDR3 is CASEESYNTGELFF. For the CDR3, the DNA is TGCGCCAGCGAGGAGTCCTACAACACCGGGGAGCTGTTTTTT.

The chain recombines TRBV19 with TRBJ1-4, with D hard to call. Between the trimmed V and J ends, which lost 1 base and 7 bases, there was a span of 7 bases. CDR3 length equals 13 residues. CDR1 LNHDA and CDR2 SQIVND come from the germline V gene (reference sequence). This chain's CDR3 is CASSIGYGEKLFF. The CDR3 DNA sequence: TGTGCCAGTAGTATAGGATACGGTGAAAAACTGTTTTTT.

The V and J genes are TRBV5-1 and TRBJ2-3, with D maybe TRBD2 (5 bases). This CDR3 spans 15 amino acids. Germline-derived CDR1 and CDR2 are SGHRS and YFSETQ. Trimming removed 1 base from V and 0 bases from J, with 9 bases in between. The CDR3: CASSLFGGSTDTQYF. CDR3 nucleotides: TGCGCCAGCAGCTTGTTTGGCGGGAGCACAGATACGCAGTATTTT.

The chain uses TRBV6-4 and TRBJ2-5; TRBD1 aligns across 7 bases. V lost 6 bases to trimming and J lost 2 bases; unmatched junction nucleotides: 15. This CDR3 comprises 17 residues. Germline loops: CDR1 MRHNA, CDR2 SNTAGT. CDR3 in amino acids: CASSDRSFGTAQETQYF. DNA for the CDR3: TGTGCCAGCAGCGATCGCAGCTTCGGGACAGCACAAGAGACCCAGTACTTC.

The gene calls are TRBV28 and TRBJ2-1; no definite D call. Germline CDR1 is MDHEN and CDR2 is SYDVKM. The CDR3 spans 12 residues. V was shortened by 3 bases and J by 5 bases, with 5 bases between the two germline ends. The CDR3 spells CASSFEDNEQFF. CDR3 sequence (DNA): TGTGCCAGCAGTTTCGAGGACAATGAGCAGTTCTTC.

The chain has TRBV12-3 or TRBV12-4 and TRBJ1-5; possible D gene TRBD1, 5 bases. CDR3 length: 13 amino acids. Trimming cost V 3 bases and J 5 bases, with 8 bases left between them. The DNA of the CDR3 is TGTGCCAGCAGTTTGAACAGGTATCAGCCCCAGCATTTT. Residues: CASSLNRYQPQHF.

This chain joins TRBV7-9 and TRBJ1-2; D gene unclear. CDR3 size: 17 residues. Germline CDR1 and CDR2: SEHNR and FQNEAQ (reference sequence). V lost 5 bases and J 0 bases, leaving 19 bases between the germline ends. CDR3 DNA sequence: TGTGCCAGCAGCCCAAAAGATAGGGAGAAACCTAACTATGGCTACACCTTC. Translated: CASSPKDREKPNYGYTF.

The chain joins TRBV25-1 to TRBJ1-2; 9 bases are a match to TRBD1. The CDR3 is 16 amino acids. V was pared by 0 bases and J by 4 bases, with 6 bases of the junction left unmatched. Germline assignment: CDR1 MGHDK and CDR2 SYGVNS. The CDR3 region has the DNA TGTGCCAGCAGTGAATACCAAGACAGGGGGTCCTATGGCTACACCTTC. Translating it yields CASSEYQDRGSYGYTF.